This T cell receptor (beta chain) was captured by sequencing in a study of cytomegalovirus exposure and HLA in healthy donors. PCR amplification relied on 60 Vbeta primers (plus 13 Jbeta primers). Sequenced by immunoSEQ multiplex PCR; TCRdb stores in-frame clones only, minus some. The sample contains 140,000 to 150,000 clones, 60% to 75% of which appear only once. As to this clone: A junction boundary mismatches the germline segment, possibly from a read error.

Germline CDR1 is LGHNA and CDR2 is YNFKEQ. The CDR3 covers 15 residues. Input material: PBMCs. The chain recombines TRBV4-2 with TRBJ2-4, with 10 bases matching TRBD2. This TCR derives from a man aged 25 to 45 in good health and CMV-seronegative. The CDR3 DNA reads as TGTGCCAGCAGCCTGGGACTAGCGCCCCAAAACAGTCAGTACTTC. Its translation is CASSLGLAPQNSQYF.